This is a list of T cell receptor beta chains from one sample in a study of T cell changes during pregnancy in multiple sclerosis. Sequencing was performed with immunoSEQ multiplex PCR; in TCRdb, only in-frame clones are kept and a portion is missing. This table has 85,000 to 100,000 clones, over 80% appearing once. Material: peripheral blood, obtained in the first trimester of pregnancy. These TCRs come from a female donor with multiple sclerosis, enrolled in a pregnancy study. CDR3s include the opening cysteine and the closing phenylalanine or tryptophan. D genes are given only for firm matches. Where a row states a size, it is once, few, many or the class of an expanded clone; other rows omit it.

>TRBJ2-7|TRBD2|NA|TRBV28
CASSLLLAEASLYF
TGTGCCAGCAGTTTATTACTAGCGGAGGCGTCCCTATACTTC
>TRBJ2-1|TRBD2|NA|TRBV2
CARYQIAGRIDNEQFF
TGTGCCAGGTACCAGATAGCGGGCAGGATCGACAATGAGCAGTTCTTC
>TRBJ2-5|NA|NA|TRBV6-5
CASSRLGETQYF
TGTGCCAGCAGCCGCCTCGGAGAGACCCAGTACTTC
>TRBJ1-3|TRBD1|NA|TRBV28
CASSSPGQGVTIYF
TGTGCCAGCAGTTCTCCGGGACAGGGGGTCACCATATATTTT
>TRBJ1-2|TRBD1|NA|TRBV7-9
CASSLRDSSGYTF
TGTGCCAGCAGCCTGAGGGACAGTTCTGGCTACACCTTC
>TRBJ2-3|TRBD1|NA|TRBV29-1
CSVAGQYTDTQYF
TGCAGCGTTGCGGGACAGTACACAGATACGCAGTATTTT
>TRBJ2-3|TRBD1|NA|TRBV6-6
CASSYEGAPDTQYF
TGTGCCAGCAGTTATGAGGGGGCCCCAGATACGCAGTATTTT
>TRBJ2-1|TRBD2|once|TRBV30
CAWSTSAYNEQFF
TGTGCCTGGAGTACTAGCGCATACAATGAGCAGTTCTTC
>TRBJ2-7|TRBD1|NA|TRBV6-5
CASSHRGSEQYF
TGTGCCAGCAGTCACAGGGGTAGCGAGCAGTACTTC
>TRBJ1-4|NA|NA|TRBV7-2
CASSPPAGEKLFF
TGTGCCAGCAGCCCCCCGGCAGGGGAAAAACTGTTTTTT
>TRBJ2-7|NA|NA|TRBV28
CASSLAYEQYF
TGTGCCAGCAGTCTCGCCTACGAGCAGTACTTC
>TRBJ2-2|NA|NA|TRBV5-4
CASSFLPGNTGELFF
TGTGCCAGCAGCTTTCTACCTGGGAACACCGGGGAGCTGTTTTTT
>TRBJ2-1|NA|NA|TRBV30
CAWRAASFPPHEQFF
TGTGCCTGGAGGGCGGCCTCCTTTCCGCCGCATGAGCAGTTCTTC
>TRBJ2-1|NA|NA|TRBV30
CAWSVLNNEQFF
TGTGCCTGGAGTGTACTGAACAATGAGCAGTTCTTC
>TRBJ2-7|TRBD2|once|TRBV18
CASSPSLAGPYEQYF
TGTGCCAGCTCACCATCCCTAGCGGGCCCGTACGAGCAGTACTTC
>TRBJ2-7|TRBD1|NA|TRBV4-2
CASSLTAQGTGFYEQYF
TGTGCCAGCAGCCTTACCGCACAAGGGACAGGGTTCTACGAGCAGTACTTC
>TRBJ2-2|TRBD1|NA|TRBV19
CASSSSGTGNTGELFF
TGTGCCAGTAGTAGCTCCGGGACAGGGAACACCGGGGAGCTGTTTTTT
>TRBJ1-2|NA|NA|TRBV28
CASRGAGPDHGYTF
TGTGCCAGCAGGGGAGCGGGGCCCGACCATGGCTACACCTTC
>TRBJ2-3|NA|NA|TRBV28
CASTFETSSTDTQYF
TGTGCCAGCACTTTTGAGACTAGTAGCACAGATACGCAGTATTTT
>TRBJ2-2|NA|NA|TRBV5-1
CASSLEWGRTGELFF
TGCGCCAGCAGCTTGGAGTGGGGGCGCACCGGGGAGCTGTTTTTT
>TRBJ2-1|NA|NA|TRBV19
CASSSGTYNEQFF
TGTGCCAGTAGTAGCGGGACCTACAATGAGCAGTTCTTC
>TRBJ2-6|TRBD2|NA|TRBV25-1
CASSGRGWSLTF
TGTGCCAGCAGTGGGCGGGGGTGGTCCCTGACTTTC
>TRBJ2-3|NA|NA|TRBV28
CASSVAVTQYF
TGTGCCAGCAGTGTAGCGGTCACGCAGTATTTT
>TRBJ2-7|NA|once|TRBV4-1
CASSLELRPGLSYEQYF
TGCGCCAGCAGCCTAGAGCTAAGACCGGGACTGAGCTACGAGCAGTACTTC
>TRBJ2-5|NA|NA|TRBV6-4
CASSFVGGPDQETQYF
TGTGCCAGCAGTTTCGTAGGGGGACCGGACCAAGAGACCCAGTACTTC
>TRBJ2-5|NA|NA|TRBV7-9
CASSARGQEGRETQYF
TGTGCCAGCAGCGCCCGAGGACAGGAGGGTCGAGAGACCCAGTACTTC